This entry lists 30 T cell receptor beta chains sequenced from one sample in a study of monozygotic twins with inflammatory bowel disease. TCRdb reprocessed the 5' RACE reads and stores each CDR3 protein as one record, lacking DNA. The table counts approximately 400,000 distinct CDR3 sequences; about 2.2% lies in the top ten. Sequenced input: blood. The receptors come from a human donor with ulcerative colitis or Crohn's disease, or a healthy co-twin of an affected twin (not recorded which).

The V gene is TRBV7-9, the J gene TRBJ2-7; TCRdb reports TRBD1, a call that lacks DNA to check it against. The CDR3 spans 14 residues. In germline, CDR1 is SEHNR, CDR2 FQNEAQ (reference sequence). CDR3 loop: CASSSGQGSDEQYF.

The chain carries TRBV7-3 and TRBJ2-2. In germline, CDR1 is SGHTA, CDR2 FQGTGA. The length of the CDR3 is 16 residues. The CDR3 is CASSLNSRQNTGELFF. The complete variable domain, with remaining parts taken from reference TRBV7-3 and TRBJ2-2, reads GAGVSQTPSNKVTEKGKYVELRCDPISGHTALYWYRQSLGQGPEFLIYFQGTGAADDSGLPNDRFFAVRPEGSVSTLKIQRTERGDSAVYLCASSLNSRQNTGELFFGEGSRLTVL.

V is TRBV19 and J is TRBJ1-5; TCRdb's assignment of TRBD1 cannot be checked, as there is no DNA. Germline loops: CDR1 LNHDA, CDR2 SQIVND (reference sequence). CDR3 length equals 15 residues. CDR3 residues: CASSIKGQGSQPQHF.

The V and J genes are TRBV7-3 and TRBJ1-6; TCRdb names TRBD1, which stays unverified in the absence of DNA. The CDR3 spans 18 residues. Germline V gene lookup returns CDR1 SGHTA and CDR2 FQGTGA. The CDR3 here is CASSLTGAAQAYNSPLHF.

The chain joins TRBV29-1 to TRBJ2-1; checking the TCRdb D call of TRBD2 is not possible without DNA. The CDR3 is 15 amino acids. Germline V gene sequence: CDR1 SQVTM, CDR2 ANQGSEA. This CDR3 reads CSVEIWEAGDNEQFF.

The chain carries TRBV27 and TRBJ2-7. Germline V gene sequence: CDR1 MNHEY, CDR2 SMNVEV (reference sequence). The CDR3 is 12 amino acids. CDR3: CASRRGFDEQYF.

This sequence joins TRBV5-1 and TRBJ2-2. The CDR3 has 14 residues. The V gene's germline CDR1 is SGHRS and CDR2 YFSETQ. CDR3 sequence: CASSLAVYTGELFF.

CDR3 region: CASTSYPHGELFF. The chain employs TRBV12-3 or TRBV12-4 and TRBJ2-2; TCRdb indicates TRBD1, and absent DNA this call remains unverified. The CDR3 spans 13 residues.

The V call is TRBV7-2, the J call TRBJ2-7; TCRdb calls TRBD2, which cannot be checked without DNA. Germline values: CDR1 SGHTA, CDR2 FQGNSA. This CDR3 spans 14 amino acids. The CDR3 here is CASGYLGLDLEQYF.

The V call is TRBV19, the J call TRBJ1-4. The germline V gene has CDR1 LNHDA and CDR2 SQIVND (reference sequence). The CDR3 loop spans 13 amino acids. The CDR3 loop is CASSLSVNEKLFF. Full variable domain (missing parts from reference TRBV19 and TRBJ1-4): DGGITQSPKYLFRKEGQNVTLSCEQNLNHDAMYWYRQDPGQGLRLIYYSQIVNDFQKGDIAEGYSVSREKKESFPLTVTSAQKNPTAFYLCASSLSVNEKLFFGSGTQLSVL.

CDR3 protein: CASSVTGELVNSPLHF. The rearrangement joins TRBV5-1 to TRBJ1-6; TCRdb proposes TRBD1, but this gene call is untestable without DNA. This CDR3 spans 16 amino acids. Per germline, CDR1 SGHRS and CDR2 YFSETQ.

This chain joins TRBV14 and TRBJ1-1. The V gene's germline CDR1 is SGHDN and CDR2 FVKESK. CDR3 length: 13 amino acids. The CDR3 protein is CASSQGRVTEAFF.

This chain connects TRBV2 to TRBJ1-1; TCRdb selects TRBD1, and the lack of DNA leaves this call unchecked. The CDR3 is 14 amino acids. CDR1 SNHLY and CDR2 FYNNEI come from the germline V gene. CDR3 region: CALAGGQLNTEAFF. Full variable domain (remainder filled in from reference TRBV2 and TRBJ1-1): EPEVTQTPSHQVTQMGQEVILRCVPISNHLYFYWYRQILGQKVEFLVSFYNNEISEKSEIFDDQFSVERPDGSNFTLKIRSTKLEDSAMYFCALAGGQLNTEAFFGQGTRLTVV.

The chain has TRBV20-1 and TRBJ2-1; TCRdb's assignment of TRBD2 cannot be checked, as there is no DNA. Per the germline V gene, CDR1 is DFQATT and CDR2 is SNEGSKA (reference sequence). This CDR3 is 17 amino acids long. CDR3 loop: CSARALAGASLYNEQFF.

J is TRBJ2-6 and V is TRBV18; TCRdb designates TRBD2, a call that cannot be tested without DNA. Germline V gene sequence: CDR1 KGHSH, CDR2 LQKENI. The CDR3 totals 17 residues. The CDR3 sequence is CASSPQGPAIGANVLTF.

The chain employs TRBV7-8 and TRBJ2-7. The V gene's germline CDR1 is SGHVS and CDR2 FQNEAQ. CDR3 length: 14 residues. This CDR3 is CASSSRQSSYEQYF.

This chain uses TRBV7-9 with TRBJ1-3; the D call of TRBD1 rests on TCRdb alone, since no DNA is present to check it. From germline, CDR1 is SEHNR and CDR2 FQNEAQ (reference sequence). The CDR3 spans 14 residues. This CDR3 reads CASSPQGAGNTIYF.

J is TRBJ2-2 and V is TRBV20-1; TCRdb's D call of TRBD2 is untestable without DNA. Germline-derived CDR1 and CDR2 are DFQATT and SNEGSKA (reference sequence). The CDR3 spans 14 residues. CDR3 sequence: CSARDQGEVGELFF.

This rearrangement joins TRBV19 to TRBJ2-2; TCRdb designates TRBD1, a call that cannot be tested without DNA. Germline CDR1 reads LNHDA; CDR2 reads SQIVND (reference sequence). This CDR3 has 16 amino acids. The CDR3 protein is CASSTRGRANTGELFF.

V and J are TRBV5-1 and TRBJ1-2; TCRdb's D call of TRBD1 is untestable without DNA. Per germline, CDR1 SGHRS and CDR2 YFSETQ. The CDR3 is 15 amino acids. CDR3 protein: CASRETSGQAYGYTF.

The CDR3 here is CASSSATTAYYTF. The V and J genes are TRBV7-8 and TRBJ1-2; TCRdb names TRBD1, which stays unverified in the absence of DNA. Germline CDR1 and CDR2: SGHVS and FQNEAQ. The CDR3 covers 13 residues.

The genes are TRBV11-2 and TRBJ1-1; TCRdb's assignment of TRBD1 cannot be checked, as there is no DNA. Germline CDR1 SGHAT, CDR2 FQNNGV. CDR3 size: 13 residues. The CDR3 sequence: CASSLIRQGSAFF.

The chain couples TRBV20-1 to TRBJ1-6; TCRdb's D gene call, TRBD1, goes unchecked for lack of DNA. This CDR3 is 16 amino acids long. Germline V gene sequence: CDR1 DFQATT, CDR2 SNEGSKA (reference sequence). The CDR3 loop is CSARRGGTVYNSPLHF.

This chain uses TRBV5-6 with TRBJ2-1; the D gene TCRdb calls, TRBD2, cannot be checked with no DNA. The CDR3 length is 15 residues. Germline CDR1 reads SGHDT; CDR2 reads YYEEEE. The chain's CDR3 is CASSPFSRGANEQFF.

The V and J genes are TRBV27 and TRBJ2-3. The CDR3 sequence is 14 residues long. From germline, CDR1 is MNHEY and CDR2 SMNVEV (reference sequence). CDR3: CASSPTNILGTQYF.

The rearrangement links TRBV12-3 or TRBV12-4 to TRBJ1-1. This CDR3 spans 12 amino acids. CDR3 region: CASSPTGTEAFF.

The chain joins TRBV7-2 to TRBJ2-1; TCRdb reports TRBD2, a call that lacks DNA to check it against. The V gene's germline CDR1 is SGHTA and CDR2 FQGNSA. This CDR3 spans 16 amino acids. The CDR3 here is CASSPSVRGGAVEQFF.

V gene TRBV5-1 combines with J gene TRBJ1-5. The CDR3 is made up of 15 amino acids. Per the germline V gene, CDR1 is SGHRS and CDR2 is YFSETQ. CDR3 sequence: CASSQSGDGNQPQHF. Filled out from reference TRBV5-1 and TRBJ1-5, the complete variable domain reads KAGVTQTPRYLIKTRGQQVTLSCSPISGHRSVSWYQQTPGQGLQFLFEYFSETQRNKGNFPGRFSGRQFSNSRSEMNVSTLELGDSALYLCASSQSGDGNQPQHFGDGTRLSIL.

The chain employs TRBV12-3 or TRBV12-4 and TRBJ2-3; with no DNA, the TCRdb D assignment of TRBD1 cannot be verified. The CDR3 is 16 residues long. The CDR3 is CASSLGFVPGSGTQYF.

The V and J genes are TRBV6-1 and TRBJ2-6. The CDR3 runs to 15 residues. Germline assignment: CDR1 MNHNS and CDR2 SASEGT. CDR3 loop: CASKPDRTTPYVLTF.